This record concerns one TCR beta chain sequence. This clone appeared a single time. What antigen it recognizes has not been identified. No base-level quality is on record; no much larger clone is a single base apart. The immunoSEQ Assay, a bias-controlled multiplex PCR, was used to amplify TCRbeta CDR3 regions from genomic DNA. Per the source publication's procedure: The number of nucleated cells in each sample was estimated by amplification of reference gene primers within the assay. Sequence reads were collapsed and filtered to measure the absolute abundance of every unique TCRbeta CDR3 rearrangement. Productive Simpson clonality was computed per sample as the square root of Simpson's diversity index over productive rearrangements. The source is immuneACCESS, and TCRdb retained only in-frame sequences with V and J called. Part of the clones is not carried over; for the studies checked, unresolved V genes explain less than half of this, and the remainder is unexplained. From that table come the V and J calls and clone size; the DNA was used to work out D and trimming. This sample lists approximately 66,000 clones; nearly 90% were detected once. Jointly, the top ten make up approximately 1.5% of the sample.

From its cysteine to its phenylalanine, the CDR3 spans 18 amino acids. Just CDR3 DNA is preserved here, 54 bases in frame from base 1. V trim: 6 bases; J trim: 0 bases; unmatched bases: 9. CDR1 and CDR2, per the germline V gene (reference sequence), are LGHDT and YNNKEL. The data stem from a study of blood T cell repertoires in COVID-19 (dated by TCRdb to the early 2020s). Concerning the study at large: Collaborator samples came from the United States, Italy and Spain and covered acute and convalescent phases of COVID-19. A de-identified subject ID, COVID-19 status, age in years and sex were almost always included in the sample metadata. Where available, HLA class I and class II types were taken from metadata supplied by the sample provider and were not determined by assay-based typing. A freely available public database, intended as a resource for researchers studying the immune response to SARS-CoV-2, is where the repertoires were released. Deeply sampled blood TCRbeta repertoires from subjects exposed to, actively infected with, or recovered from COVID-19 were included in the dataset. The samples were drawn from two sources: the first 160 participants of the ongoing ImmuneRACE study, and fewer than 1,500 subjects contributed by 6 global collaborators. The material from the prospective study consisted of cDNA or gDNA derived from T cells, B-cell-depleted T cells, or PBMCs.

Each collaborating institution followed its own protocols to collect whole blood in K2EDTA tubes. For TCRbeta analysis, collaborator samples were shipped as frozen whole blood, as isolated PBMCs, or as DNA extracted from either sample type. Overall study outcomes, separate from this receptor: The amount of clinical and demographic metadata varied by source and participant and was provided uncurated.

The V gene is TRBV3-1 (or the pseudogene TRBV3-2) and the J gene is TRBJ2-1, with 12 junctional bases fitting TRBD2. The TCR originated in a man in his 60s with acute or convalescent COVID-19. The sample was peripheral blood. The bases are TGTGCCAGCAGTCCCCTAGCGGGGGGGCAGAGCTCCTACAATGAGCAGTTCTTC. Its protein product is CASSPLAGGQSSYNEQFF.